Listed below are T cell receptor beta chains from one sample, sequenced in a study of T cell clonotyping in hematopoietic cell transplantation. The assay was immunoSEQ multiplex PCR, and TCRdb's table has in-frame clones only and misses some. The sample records around 19,000 clones, roughly 77% being singletons. The starting material was peripheral blood mononuclear cells, obtained before stem cell transplant. Receptors originate from a man between 60 and 70 years old with acute myeloid leukemia. Some clones in this sample may be carry-over from other donors' samples. Both conserved end residues are part of each CDR3. D genes are given only for firm matches. Expanded clones get a size class; other rows say once, few or many, or leave the size out.

clone_size,v_call,j_call,d_call,cdr3_nt,cdr3_aa
-,TRBV5-1,TRBJ2-1,TRBD2,TGCGCCAGCAGCAGTCAACTCGGGACTAGCGGGGGGCATAGCTCCTACAATGAGCAGTTCTTC,CASSSQLGTSGGHSSYNEQFF
once,TRBV5-6,TRBJ2-1,TRBD1,TGTGCCAGCAGCGTTGGGACAGGGATGGGCTATGAGCAGTTCTTC,CASSVGTGMGYEQFF
-,TRBV19,TRBJ2-2,-,TGTGCCAGTAGTAGGACGACAGGAGCGAACACCGGGGAGCTGTTTTTT,CASSRTTGANTGELFF
few,TRBV29-1,TRBJ2-5,-,TGCAGCGTTGGATCTCAGCAGGCCCAGTACTTC,CSVGSQQAQYF
-,TRBV4-3,TRBJ2-7,-,TGCGCCAGCAGCCAAGATGGGGGGAGCTCCTACGAGCAGTACTTC,CASSQDGGSSYEQYF
-,TRBV6-5,TRBJ2-7,-,TGTGCCAGCAGTTACTCGAGGGTGTCAGGAGAGCAGTACTTC,CASSYSRVSGEQYF
-,TRBV6-5,TRBJ1-4,-,TGTGCCAGCAGCCGGGACTGGCGGATTGTCGAAAAACTGTTTTTT,CASSRDWRIVEKLFF
-,TRBV5-1,TRBJ2-1,-,TGCGCCAGCAGGACAGGTAATAACAATGAGCAGTTCTTC,CASRTGNNNEQFF
-,TRBV9,TRBJ1-1,TRBD1,TGTGCCAGCAGCCCTCGCGGACAGGCCAAGTTTGGCACTGAAGCTTTCTTT,CASSPRGQAKFGTEAFF
-,TRBV23-1,TRBJ2-7,TRBD1,TGCGCCAGCAGCCCGGGACAGTTCTACGAGCAGTACTTC,CASSPGQFYEQYF
few,TRBV11-3,TRBJ2-2,-,TGTGCCAGCAGCTTAGGCCAGGAGAACACCGGGGAGCTGTTTTTT,CASSLGQENTGELFF
-,TRBV29-1,TRBJ1-1,TRBD1,TGCAGCGGTGGACAGGGGGCGAACACTGAAGCTTTCTTT,CSGGQGANTEAFF
medium-sized,TRBV2,TRBJ2-3,TRBD2,TGTGCCAGCAGGAGGACTAGCTACGGGACAGATACGCAGTATTTT,CASRRTSYGTDTQYF
-,TRBV7-2,TRBJ2-1,TRBD2,TGTGCCAGCAGCTTGGGGAGCGGGGGGGCCAATGAGCAGTTCTTC,CASSLGSGGANEQFF
-,TRBV5-1,TRBJ2-5,TRBD1,TGCGCCAGCAGCGGCACCGGGACAGCGCAAGAGACCCAGTACTTC,CASSGTGTAQETQYF
-,TRBV7-9,TRBJ2-1,TRBD2,TGTGCCAGCAGCCAACTAGCGTACGGCAATGAGCAGTTCTTC,CASSQLAYGNEQFF
-,TRBV20-1,TRBJ1-1,-,TGCAGTGCTCTAGGCACTGAAGCTTTCTTT,CSALGTEAFF
-,TRBV13,TRBJ2-5,-,TGTGCCAGCAGCTTAGGGCTAGCAACTGTGGGTGCCCAGTACTTC,CASSLGLATVGAQYF
-,TRBV7-8,TRBJ2-3,TRBD2,TGTGCCAGCAGCCCCGGGACTAGCGCAGATACGCAGTATTTT,CASSPGTSADTQYF
-,TRBV6-5,TRBJ1-2,-,TGTGCCAGCAGTGGACAGTTTAACTATGGCTACACCTTC,CASSGQFNYGYTF
-,TRBV11-3,TRBJ1-1,-,TGTGCCAGCAGCTTACGACAGCACACTGAAGCTTTCTTT,CASSLRQHTEAFF
-,TRBV14,TRBJ2-7,TRBD1,TGTGCCAGCAGCCAAGGCCGGGGACAGGGGGCTTACGAGCAGTACTTC,CASSQGRGQGAYEQYF
-,TRBV1,TRBJ2-1,-,TGCACCAGCAGCCCCCTTGTAATGTACGGTGAGCAGTTCTTC,CTSSPLVMYGEQFF
few,TRBV7-2,TRBJ1-2,-,TGTGCCAGCAGCCTAGATCGGGGTTATGGCTACACCTTC,CASSLDRGYGYTF
-,TRBV2,TRBJ2-1,-,TGTGCCAGCAGTGAAGTGGAGGGGGATGAGCAGTTCTTC,CASSEVEGDEQFF
once,TRBV7-9,TRBJ1-1,TRBD1,TGTGCCAGCAGCCCAGACAGGGGAGGGACTATGAACACTGAAGCTTTCTTT,CASSPDRGGTMNTEAFF
-,TRBV11-3,TRBJ2-5,TRBD2,TGTGCCAGCAGGGTGACTAGCGGCCAAGAGACCCAGTACTTC,CASRVTSGQETQYF
-,TRBV18,TRBJ1-2,-,TGTGCCAGCTCACCCCAGCCGGATAACTATGGCTACACCTTC,CASSPQPDNYGYTF